Listed below are T cell receptor beta chains from one sample, sequenced in a study of cytomegalovirus exposure and HLA in healthy donors. Clones were read by immunoSEQ multiplex PCR, and TCRdb kept only the in-frame ones, dropping some. Of approximately 89,000 clones in the sample, about 76% are singletons; the top ten hold around 10%. Sequencing was performed on PBMCs. The receptors come from a man between 25 and 39 years old in good health and CMV-seropositive. The conserved cysteine and the conserved F or W are not part of the CDR3 here. Each record gives: CDR3 protein, J gene, V gene, clone size, D gene. D genes are given only for firm matches. Expanded clones get a size class; other rows say once, few or many, or leave the size out.

CDR3aa: ASSLAGLYRDETQY; j_gene: TRBJ2-5; v_gene: TRBV5-4; abundance: once; d_gene: -
CDR3aa: AGSDTAFGSGNTIY; j_gene: TRBJ1-3; v_gene: TRBV28; abundance: -; d_gene: -
CDR3aa: ASSPGGERQY; j_gene: TRBJ2-3; v_gene: TRBV2; abundance: -; d_gene: TRBD2
CDR3aa: ASRRDDRTLNEQF; j_gene: TRBJ2-1; v_gene: TRBV6-5; abundance: -; d_gene: -
CDR3aa: ASSVAPGQDLLANVLT; j_gene: TRBJ2-6; v_gene: TRBV9; abundance: -; d_gene: TRBD1
CDR3aa: ASCGGGIANYEQY; j_gene: TRBJ2-7; v_gene: TRBV25-1; abundance: -; d_gene: -
CDR3aa: SVVSINEQF; j_gene: TRBJ2-1; v_gene: TRBV29-1; abundance: -; d_gene: -
CDR3aa: ASSLATTSRSGNEQF; j_gene: TRBJ2-1; v_gene: TRBV5-4; abundance: -; d_gene: -
CDR3aa: ASSLDSRGSYEQY; j_gene: TRBJ2-7; v_gene: TRBV7-3; abundance: -; d_gene: -
CDR3aa: ASSEWSETTEAF; j_gene: TRBJ1-1; v_gene: TRBV2; abundance: once; d_gene: -
CDR3aa: AWSIRGWNGYT; j_gene: TRBJ1-2; v_gene: TRBV30; abundance: -; d_gene: -